The present T cell receptor (beta chain) was sequenced within a study of neurological immune-mediated disorders. Study-wide results and caveats: Multiple sclerosis was found to have the least TCR clonal expansion, below healthy controls, and HTLV-1-associated myelopathy the most.

Per the germline V gene, CDR1 is SNHLY and CDR2 is FYNNEI. The ends were cut back, 6 bases at V and 5 bases at J, with 14 bases in the middle. The CDR3 spans 13 residues. This clonotype was observed many times. Its antigen is not known. The team produced cDNA through 5'RACE using 10-nucleotide random UMIs. Every sequencing run drew on 15-18 subjects and yielded over 180 million TCR-beta sequences. Each CDR3 protein gets one entry after TCRdb re-called the 5' RACE reads with MiXCR. This table holds roughly 70,000 distinct CDR3 sequences, roughly 3.9% found once. PBMCs stored at -80 C, 2 million in total, were the source of the unsorted libraries.

The V and J genes are TRBV2 and TRBJ2-7; TRBD2 might be the D (7 bases). The sample consisted of PBMCs. This TCR came from a man aged 25 to 45 with multiple sclerosis. The CDR3 sequence is CASRMGGRDEQYF. The DNA for the CDR3 is TGTGCCAGCAGGATGGGGGGGCGTGACGAGCAGTACTTC.